Presented here are 23 T cell receptor beta chains from one specimen sequenced in a study of blood T cell repertoires in COVID-19. This table comes from immunoSEQ multiplex PCR, and its TCRdb copy is limited to in-frame clones, with some not included. The sample lists 80,000 to 100,000 clones, around 67% seen once, with just under 4% in the top ten. Material: peripheral blood. These receptors were taken from an older man with COVID-19, enrolled during active disease.

This clone is a singleton in its sample. V gene TRBV2 combines with J gene TRBJ2-1, with 10 bases that match TRBD1. The ends lost 8 bases at V and 7 bases at J; junction bases unmatched: 2. The CDR3 contains 12 residues. CDR1 is SNHLY and CDR2 is FYNNEI in the germline V gene. The CDR3 sequence is CASGTGVNEQFF. DNA for the CDR3: TGTGCCAGCGGGACAGGGGTAAATGAGCAGTTCTTC.

This clone was counted only a few times. The chain uses TRBV19 and TRBJ2-1; 9 bases fit TRBD2. Germline lookup yields CDR1 LNHDA and CDR2 SQIVND (reference sequence). This CDR3 is built from 16 residues. Trimming removed 1 base from V and 3 bases from J; junction bases left unmatched: 4. CDR3 sequence reads: CASSIGGSGSYNEQFF. The CDR3 DNA is TGTGCCAGTAGTATAGGGGGTAGCGGGAGCTACAATGAGCAGTTCTTC.

J is TRBJ1-1 and V is TRBV28; D might be TRBD1 (6 bases). Trimming cost V 8 bases and J 5 bases, with 21 bases left between them. CDR1 is MDHEN and CDR2 is SYDVKM in the germline V gene. This CDR3 comprises 15 residues. CDR3 sequence (DNA): TGTGCCAGCCGAACCCCCGACAGGATGGGTACTGAAGCTTTCTTT. Protein sequence: CASRTPDRMGTEAFF.

This clone was detected a few times. CDR3 sequence: CASSFLDRGPEKLFF. The DNA of the CDR3 is TGTGCCAGCAGTTTTTTGGACAGGGGTCCCGAAAAACTGTTTTTT. This chain connects TRBV28 to TRBJ1-4, with TRBD1 matching 9 bases. This CDR3 contains 15 residues. V lost 3 bases, J lost 8 bases, and 7 bases stayed unmatched. Germline loops: CDR1 MDHEN, CDR2 SYDVKM.

This clone was seen a few times. CDR3 DNA sequence: TGTGCCAGCAGTAGCGGGAGCTCCTACAATGAGCAGTTCTTC. It codes for CASSSGSSYNEQFF. The chain uses TRBV6-2 or TRBV6-3 and TRBJ2-1, with 8 bases aligning to TRBD2. The CDR3 loop spans 14 amino acids. CDR1 and CDR2 (germline): MNHEY, SVGEGT. V was pared by 5 bases and J by 0 bases, with 0 bases of the junction left unmatched.

The chain combines TRBV3-1 (or the pseudogene TRBV3-2) with TRBJ2-3, with TRBD2 identical over 8 bases. The CDR3 is 15 amino acids. The germline CDR1 and CDR2 sequences are LGHDT and YNNKEL (reference sequence). The J segment lost 9 bases and the V segment lost 2 bases, leaving 10 bases of the junction unmatched. In DNA form, the CDR3 reads TGTGCCAGCAGCCAAATCCGCCACGGGAGGGACACGCAGTATTTT. Encoded protein: CASSQIRHGRDTQYF.

V is TRBV9 and J is TRBJ2-3; the match to TRBD2 covers 10 bases. Germline V lookup: CDR1 SGDLS, CDR2 YYNGEE. This CDR3 region has 17 residues. V was clipped by 3 bases and J by 4 bases; unmatched bases: 11. The DNA for the CDR3 is TGTGCCAGCAGCGGGAGCATAGCGGGAGGTGGGGCAGATACGCAGTATTTT. Protein product: CASSGSIAGGGADTQYF.

V gene TRBV4-2 combines with J gene TRBJ1-5; D unresolved. The CDR3 has 17 residues. V lost 4 bases and J 1 base, leaving 17 bases between the germline ends. CDR1 and CDR2 (germline): LGHNA, YNFKEQ. The CDR3 DNA is TGTGCCAGCAGCCTCCTTGGGGAGGGTAGAAGCAATCAGCCCCAGCATTTT. It codes for CASSLLGEGRSNQPQHF.

The chain recombines TRBV29-1 with TRBJ1-1; TRBD1 matches 10 bases. Trimming took 5 bases from V and 4 from J; bases not matched to a gene: 4. Germline V lookup: CDR1 SQVTM, CDR2 ANQGSEA. This CDR3 is built from 13 residues. CDR3 nucleotide sequence: TGCAGCGTTACGACAGGGGGCGGCACTGAAGCTTTCTTT. This translates into CSVTTGGGTEAFF.

The rearrangement joins TRBV9 to TRBJ2-7; D possibly corresponds to TRBD1 (8 bases). The ends were cut back, 0 bases at V and 3 bases at J, with 25 bases in the middle. CDR3 length equals 19 residues. Germline V gives CDR1 SGDLS, CDR2 YYNGEE. CDR3 sequence: CASSVAGGGWGQADYEQYF. DNA for the CDR3: TGTGCCAGCAGCGTAGCAGGCGGGGGTTGGGGACAGGCCGACTACGAGCAGTACTTC.

In its sample, this clone was seen many times. Additional DNA sequences in this sample encode the identical CDR3. The chain is built from TRBV5-1 and TRBJ1-4, with 11 bases lining up with TRBD1. The trim removed 4 bases at V and 5 bases at J, leaving 4 bases unmatched. Germline V gene sequence: CDR1 SGHRS, CDR2 YFSETQ. CDR3 length equals 15 residues. The CDR3 sequence is CASSGQGASNEKLFF. In DNA, the CDR3 is TGCGCCAGCAGCGGACAGGGGGCGTCGAATGAAAAACTGTTTTTT. Full variable domain (outside the CDR3, taken from reference TRBV5-1 and TRBJ1-4): KAGVTQTPRYLIKTRGQQVTLSCSPISGHRSVSWYQQTPGQGLQFLFEYFSETQRNKGNFPGRFSGRQFSNSRSEMNVSTLELGDSALYLCASSGQGASNEKLFFGSGTQLSVL.

V is TRBV4-2 and J is TRBJ1-3; no clear D gene. In germline, CDR1 is LGHNA, CDR2 YNFKEQ. V lost 1 base and J 1 base, leaving 8 bases between the germline ends. The CDR3 covers 15 residues. CDR3 amino acids: CASSQVSGSGNTIYF. CDR3 coding DNA: TGTGCCAGCAGCCAAGTAAGCGGATCTGGAAACACCATATATTTT.

V usage is TRBV19 and J usage is TRBJ2-1, with 12 bases that match TRBD2. The CDR3 is 16 amino acids. From germline, CDR1 is LNHDA and CDR2 SQIVND (reference sequence). J lost 5 bases, V lost 6 bases, and 8 bases had no gene match. The CDR3 nucleotides are TGTGCCAGTAGACCCACTAGCGGGAGGTCGCACAATGAGCAGTTCTTC. As protein: CASRPTSGRSHNEQFF.

The V call is TRBV6-6, the J call TRBJ2-7; 8 nucleotides line up with TRBD2. Unmatched junction bases numbered 5, after V lost 7 bases and J lost 0 bases. The length of the CDR3 is 14 residues. Germline values: CDR1 MNHNY, CDR2 SVGAGI (reference sequence). The CDR3 protein is CASNPGGISYEQYF. In DNA, the CDR3 is TGTGCCAGCAATCCGGGAGGGATCTCCTACGAGCAGTACTTC.

The chain uses TRBV11-2 and TRBJ2-1; D is possibly TRBD2 (5 bases). The length of the CDR3 is 14 residues. V was cut by 0 bases and J by 7 bases, with 10 bases left in between. Germline-derived CDR1 and CDR2 are SGHAT and FQNNGV. DNA for the CDR3: TGTGCCAGCAGCTTAGAGCGGGTATTGAATGAGCAGTTCTTC. This sequence encodes CASSLERVLNEQFF.

This clone is medium-sized (0.01 to 0.1%) within its sample. The J gene is TRBJ1-5, the V gene TRBV2; TRBD1 matches at 10 bases. Germline CDR1 and CDR2: SNHLY and FYNNEI. The CDR3 extends over 15 amino acids. V lost 5 bases, J lost 2 bases, and 3 bases stayed unmatched. The CDR3 nucleotides read TGTGCCAGCAGTCTCGGGACAGGGGGCAATCAGCCCCAGCATTTT. Residues: CASSLGTGGNQPQHF.

The chain links TRBV7-2 to TRBJ2-3; D remains ambiguous. The CDR3 length is 13 residues. Germline assignment: CDR1 SGHTA and CDR2 FQGNSA. Trimming took off 1 base at V and 3 bases at J, with 5 bases between the two ends. DNA for the CDR3: TGTGCCAGCAGCTTAGAGCGAACAGATACGCAGTATTTT. This sequence encodes CASSLERTDTQYF.

This clone occurred many times. The V and J genes are TRBV9 and TRBJ1-3; D possibly corresponds to TRBD1 (5 bases). Germline-derived CDR1 and CDR2 are SGDLS and YYNGEE. The CDR3 length is 14 residues. Trimming stripped 2 bases from V and 4 bases from J, with 10 bases between. The CDR3 sequence: CASSVRDFGNTIYF. In DNA form, the CDR3 reads TGTGCCAGCAGCGTCAGGGATTTCGGAAACACCATATATTTT. The full variable domain, completed using reference TRBV9 and TRBJ1-3, is DSGVTQTPKHLITATGQRVTLRCSPRSGDLSVYWYQQSLDQGLQFLIQYYNGEERAKGNILERFSAQQFPDLHSELNLSSLELGDSALYFCASSVRDFGNTIYFGEGSWLTVV.

This clone was detected only a few times. The V gene is TRBV27, the J gene TRBJ2-5; possibly TRBD2 for D (6 bases). The V end lost 5 bases, the J end lost 5 bases, and 21 bases lay between the germline ends. This CDR3 has 16 amino acids. CDR1 is MNHEY, CDR2 SMNVEV, per germline (reference sequence). In nucleotides, the CDR3 is TGTGCCAGCAGTCGGTCTGCAGGGACTTTCCGGGAGACCCAGTACTTC. Amino acids: CASSRSAGTFRETQYF.

This clone was recorded once. The V and J genes are TRBV7-2 and TRBJ2-2; tentatively, D is TRBD1 (5 bases). There are 15 residues in the CDR3. Germline V gene sequence: CDR1 SGHTA, CDR2 FQGNSA. With 3 bases removed from V and 1 base from J, the gap between germline ends came to 9 bases. CDR3 sequence: CASSLWGENTGELFF. CDR3 in DNA: TGTGCCAGCAGCTTGTGGGGCGAGAACACCGGGGAGCTGTTTTTT.

This rearrangement joins TRBV5-4 to TRBJ2-7, with TRBD1 matching 9 bases. In germline, CDR1 is SGHNT, CDR2 YYREEE (reference sequence). V shed 5 bases and J 4 bases; nucleotides not matched to a gene: 13. CDR3 size: 16 residues. The CDR3, as DNA: TGTGCCAGCAGACCCGGGACAGGGTGGTCCGGATACGAGCAGTACTTC. It yields the protein CASRPGTGWSGYEQYF. The full variable domain, with the rest looked up from reference TRBV5-4 and TRBJ2-7, is ETGVTQSPTHLIKTRGQQVTLRCSSQSGHNTVSWYQQALGQGPQFIFQYYREEENGRGNFPPRFSGLQFPNYSSELNVNALELDDSALYLCASRPGTGWSGYEQYFGPGTRLTVT.

The V call is TRBV28, the J call TRBJ2-2; a weak D match, TRBD1 (6 bases). The CDR3 is 15 residues long. Trimming cost V 3 bases and J 1 base, with 9 bases left between them. Per germline, CDR1 MDHEN and CDR2 SYDVKM. The CDR3 reads CASSFTGLNTGELFF. The DNA of the CDR3 is TGTGCCAGCAGTTTTACAGGGCTGAACACCGGGGAGCTGTTTTTT.

V is TRBV5-1 and J is TRBJ2-3; D not resolved. This CDR3 has 13 residues. The V and J ends lost 0 bases and 6 bases respectively, with 8 bases between them. Germline V CDR1 and CDR2: SGHRS, YFSETQ. The CDR3 DNA follows: TGCGCCAGCAGCTTGGCCTATGAGGATACGCAGTATTTT. This codes for CASSLAYEDTQYF.